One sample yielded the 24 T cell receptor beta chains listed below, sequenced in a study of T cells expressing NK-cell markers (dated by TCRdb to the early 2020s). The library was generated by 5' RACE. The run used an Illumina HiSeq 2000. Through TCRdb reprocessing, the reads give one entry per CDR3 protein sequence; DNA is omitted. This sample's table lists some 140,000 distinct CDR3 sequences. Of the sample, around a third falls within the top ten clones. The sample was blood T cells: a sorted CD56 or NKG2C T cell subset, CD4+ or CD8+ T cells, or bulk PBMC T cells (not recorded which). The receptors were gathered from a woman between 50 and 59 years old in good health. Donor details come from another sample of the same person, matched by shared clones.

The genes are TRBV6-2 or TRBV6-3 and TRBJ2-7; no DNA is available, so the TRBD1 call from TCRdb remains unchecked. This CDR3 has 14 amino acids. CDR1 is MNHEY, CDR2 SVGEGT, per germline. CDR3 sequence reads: CASSYGARGHEQYF.

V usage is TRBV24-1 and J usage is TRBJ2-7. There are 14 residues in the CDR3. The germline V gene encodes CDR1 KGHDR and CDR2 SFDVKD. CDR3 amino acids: CATSDLDKIYEQYF.

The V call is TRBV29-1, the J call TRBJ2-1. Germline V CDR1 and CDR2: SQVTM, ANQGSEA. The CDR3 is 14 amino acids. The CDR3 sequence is CSVEILGYYNEQFF.

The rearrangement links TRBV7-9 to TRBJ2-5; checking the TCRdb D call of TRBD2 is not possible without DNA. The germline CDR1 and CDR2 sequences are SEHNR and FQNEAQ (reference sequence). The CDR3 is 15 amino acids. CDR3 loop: CASSLNLGLQETQYF.

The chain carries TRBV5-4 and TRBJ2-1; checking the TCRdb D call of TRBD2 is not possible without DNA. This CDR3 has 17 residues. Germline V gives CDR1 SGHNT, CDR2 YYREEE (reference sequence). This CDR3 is CASSSTTGTSGYDEQFF.

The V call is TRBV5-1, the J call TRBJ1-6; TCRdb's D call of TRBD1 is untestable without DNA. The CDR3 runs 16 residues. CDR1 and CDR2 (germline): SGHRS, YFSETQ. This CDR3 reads CASSLVPRIGNSPLHF. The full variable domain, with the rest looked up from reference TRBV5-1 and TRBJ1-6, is KAGVTQTPRYLIKTRGQQVTLSCSPISGHRSVSWYQQTPGQGLQFLFEYFSETQRNKGNFPGRFSGRQFSNSRSEMNVSTLELGDSALYLCASSLVPRIGNSPLHFGNGTRLTVT.

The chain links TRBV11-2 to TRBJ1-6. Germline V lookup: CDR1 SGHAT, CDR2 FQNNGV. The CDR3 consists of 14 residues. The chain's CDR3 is CASSLGEGYSPLHF. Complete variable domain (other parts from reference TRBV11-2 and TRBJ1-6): EAGVAQSPRYKIIEKRQSVAFWCNPISGHATLYWYQQILGQGPKLLIQFQNNGVVDDSQLPKDRFSAERLKGVDSTLKIQPAKLEDSAVYLCASSLGEGYSPLHFGNGTRLTVT.

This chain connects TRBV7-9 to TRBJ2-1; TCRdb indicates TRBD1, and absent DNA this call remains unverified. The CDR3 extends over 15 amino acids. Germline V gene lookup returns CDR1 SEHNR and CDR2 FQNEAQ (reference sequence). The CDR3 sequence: CATRGSGADRHEQFF.

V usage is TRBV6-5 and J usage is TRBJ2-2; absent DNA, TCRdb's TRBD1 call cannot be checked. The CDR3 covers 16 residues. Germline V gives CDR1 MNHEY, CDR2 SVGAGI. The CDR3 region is CASSYEDRDRNGELFF.

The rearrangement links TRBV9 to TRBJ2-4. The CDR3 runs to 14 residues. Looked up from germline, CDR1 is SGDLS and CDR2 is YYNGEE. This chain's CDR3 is CASSPALAKNIQYF.

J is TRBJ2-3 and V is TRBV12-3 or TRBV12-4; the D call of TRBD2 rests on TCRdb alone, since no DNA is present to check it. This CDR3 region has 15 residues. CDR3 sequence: CASSEPGLAEDTQYF.

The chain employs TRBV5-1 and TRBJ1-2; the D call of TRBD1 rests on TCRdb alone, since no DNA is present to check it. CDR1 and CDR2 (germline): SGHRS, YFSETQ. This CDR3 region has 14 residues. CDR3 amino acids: CASSVQGADYGYTF.

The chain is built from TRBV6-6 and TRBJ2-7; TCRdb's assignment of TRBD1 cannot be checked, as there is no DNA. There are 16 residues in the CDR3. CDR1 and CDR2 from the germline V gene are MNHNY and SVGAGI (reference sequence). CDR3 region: CASSYPTGQGNYEQYF.

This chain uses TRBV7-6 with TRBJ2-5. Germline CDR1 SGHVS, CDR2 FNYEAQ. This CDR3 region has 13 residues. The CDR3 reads CASSLAVLETQYF.

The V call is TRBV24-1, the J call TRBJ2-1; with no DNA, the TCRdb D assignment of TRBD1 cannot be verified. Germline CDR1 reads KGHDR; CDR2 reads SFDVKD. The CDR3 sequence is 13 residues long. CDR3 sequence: CATSDLQGDEQFF.

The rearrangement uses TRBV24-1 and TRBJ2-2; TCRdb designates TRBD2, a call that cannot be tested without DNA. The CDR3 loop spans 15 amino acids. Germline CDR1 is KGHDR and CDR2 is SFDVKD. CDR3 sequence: CATSDLLAGTGELFF.

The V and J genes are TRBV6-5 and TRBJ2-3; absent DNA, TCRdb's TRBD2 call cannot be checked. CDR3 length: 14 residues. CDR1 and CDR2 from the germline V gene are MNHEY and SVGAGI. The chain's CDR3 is CASSSGGRRDTQYF.

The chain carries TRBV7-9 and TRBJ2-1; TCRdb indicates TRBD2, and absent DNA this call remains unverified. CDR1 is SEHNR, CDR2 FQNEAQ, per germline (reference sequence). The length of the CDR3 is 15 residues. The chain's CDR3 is CASSYGLDEVNEQFF.

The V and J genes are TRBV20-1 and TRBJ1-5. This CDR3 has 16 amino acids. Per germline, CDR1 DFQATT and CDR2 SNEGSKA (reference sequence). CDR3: CSARDLAGPSNQPQHF.

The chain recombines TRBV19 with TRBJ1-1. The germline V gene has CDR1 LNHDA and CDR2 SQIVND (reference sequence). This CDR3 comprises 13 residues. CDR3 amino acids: CASSDPFQGLAFF.

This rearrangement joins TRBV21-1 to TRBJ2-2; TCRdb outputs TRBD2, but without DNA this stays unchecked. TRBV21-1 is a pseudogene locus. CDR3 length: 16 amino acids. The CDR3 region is CASSTMRAGEAGELFF.

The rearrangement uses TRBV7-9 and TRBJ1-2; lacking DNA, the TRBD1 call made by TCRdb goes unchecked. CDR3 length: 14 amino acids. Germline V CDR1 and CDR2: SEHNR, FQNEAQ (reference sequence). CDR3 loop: CASIDPGGNYGYTF. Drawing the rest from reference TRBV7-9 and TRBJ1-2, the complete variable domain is DTGVSQNPRHKITKRGQNVTFRCDPISEHNRLYWYRQTLGQGPEFLTYFQNEAQLEKSRLLSDRFSAERPKGSFSTLEIQRTEQGDSAMYLCASIDPGGNYGYTFGSGTRLTVV.

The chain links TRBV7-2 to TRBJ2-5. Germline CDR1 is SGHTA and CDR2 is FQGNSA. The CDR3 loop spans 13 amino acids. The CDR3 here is CASSTWVGETQYF.

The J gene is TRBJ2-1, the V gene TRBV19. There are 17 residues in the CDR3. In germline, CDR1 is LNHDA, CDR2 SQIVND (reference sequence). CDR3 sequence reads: CASSIDLESGSYNEQFF.